These 5 T cell receptor beta chains share one sample of origin, sequenced in a study of T cell responses to AZD1222 COVID-19 vaccine (dated by TCRdb to the early 2020s). The method was the immunoSEQ multiplex PCR assay. In TCRdb, the immuneACCESS table is reduced to in-frame sequences with V and J assigned. These tables do not hold every clone; where another copy was compared, an unresolved V gene accounts for under half, and the others remain unexplained. Here the sample has 100,000 to 150,000 clones; about 85% occur a single time. 4% to 4.5% of the sample belongs to the ten largest clones. The sample's time point label, in plain terms: baseline before first vaccination. This specimen consisted of peripheral blood, obtained on day 0 of AZD1222 vaccination. These receptors all stem from an adult in good health.

This chain connects TRBV27 to TRBJ1-5, with TRBD1 as a possible D gene (6 bases). The germline gives CDR1 MNHEY, CDR2 SMNVEV (reference sequence). V lost 5 bases and J lost 4, with 9 bases in between. CDR3 length: 13 residues. CDR3 sequence (DNA): TGTGCCAGCAGTGGCACAGGGAATCAGCCCCAGCATTTT. It encodes CASSGTGNQPQHF.

This chain uses TRBV6-5 with TRBJ2-7; TRBD1 matches 9 bases. CDR3 size: 14 residues. Unmatched junction bases numbered 6, after V lost 5 bases and J lost 4 bases. Germline assignment: CDR1 MNHEY and CDR2 SVGAGI. The chain's CDR3 is CASSTRTGEYEQYF. CDR3 nucleotide sequence: TGTGCCAGCAGTACTCGGACAGGGGAATACGAGCAGTACTTC.

The V call is TRBV4-2, the J call TRBJ2-1; D possibly corresponds to TRBD2 (6 bases). The CDR3 consists of 17 residues. V lost 0 bases and J 0 bases, leaving 12 bases between the germline ends. CDR1 and CDR2 (germline): LGHNA, YNFKEQ. The CDR3 DNA is TGTGCCAGCAGCCAAGATCAAGGCGGGACCTCCTACAATGAGCAGTTCTTC. Translating it yields CASSQDQGGTSYNEQFF.

The rearrangement uses TRBV3-1 (or the pseudogene TRBV3-2) and TRBJ1-2; the D gene is possibly TRBD1 (6 bases). Germline V gives CDR1 LGHDT, CDR2 YNNKEL (reference sequence). The CDR3 is 15 residues long. V dropped 4 bases and J dropped 5 bases, with 17 bases sitting between them. In DNA, the CDR3 is TGTGCCAGCAGCCCTCAAGTTAGCAGGGGATATGGCTACACCTTC. This translates into CASSPQVSRGYGYTF.

The chain employs TRBV7-9 and TRBJ1-2; the match to TRBD1 covers 7 bases. CDR3 length: 16 residues. CDR1 is SEHNR and CDR2 is FQNEAQ in the germline V gene (reference sequence). The V and J ends lost 7 bases and 0 bases, in that order; junction bases with no gene match: 11. In nucleotides, the CDR3 is TGTGCCAGCACCCGGCCTAAGGACAGGTCTAACTATGGCTACACCTTC. It encodes CASTRPKDRSNYGYTF.